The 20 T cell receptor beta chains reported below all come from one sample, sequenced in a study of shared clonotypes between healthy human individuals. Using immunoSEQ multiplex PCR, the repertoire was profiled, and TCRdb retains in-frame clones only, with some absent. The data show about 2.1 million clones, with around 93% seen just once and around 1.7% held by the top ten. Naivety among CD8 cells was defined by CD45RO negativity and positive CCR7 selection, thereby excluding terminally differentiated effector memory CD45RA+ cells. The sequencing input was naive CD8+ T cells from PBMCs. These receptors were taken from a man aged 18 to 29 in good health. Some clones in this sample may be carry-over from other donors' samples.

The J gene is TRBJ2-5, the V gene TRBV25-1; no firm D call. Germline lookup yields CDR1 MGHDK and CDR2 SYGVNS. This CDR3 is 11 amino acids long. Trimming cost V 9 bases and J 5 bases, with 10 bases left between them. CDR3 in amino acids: CASKIGETQYF. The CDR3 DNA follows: TGTGCCAGTAAAATTGGGGAGACCCAGTACTTC.

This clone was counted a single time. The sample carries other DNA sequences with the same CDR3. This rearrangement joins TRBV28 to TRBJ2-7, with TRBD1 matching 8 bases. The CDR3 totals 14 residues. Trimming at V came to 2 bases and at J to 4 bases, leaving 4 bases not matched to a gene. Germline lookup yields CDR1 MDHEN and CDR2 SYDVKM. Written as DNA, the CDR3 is TGTGCCAGCAGTTTAAGTCGACAGGGGTACGAGCAGTACTTC. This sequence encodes CASSLSRQGYEQYF.

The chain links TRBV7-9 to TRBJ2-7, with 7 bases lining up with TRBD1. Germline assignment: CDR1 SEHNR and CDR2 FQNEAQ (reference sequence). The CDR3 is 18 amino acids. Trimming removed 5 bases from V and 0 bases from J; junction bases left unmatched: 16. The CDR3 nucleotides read TGTGCCAGCAGCGCCCCAATACCCGCCGGGACAGACTCCTACGAGCAGTACTTC. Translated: CASSAPIPAGTDSYEQYF.

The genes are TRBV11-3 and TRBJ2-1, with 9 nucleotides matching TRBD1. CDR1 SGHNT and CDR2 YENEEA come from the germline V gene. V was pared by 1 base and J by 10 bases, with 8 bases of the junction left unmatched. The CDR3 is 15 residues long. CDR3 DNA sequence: TGTGCCAGCAGCTTAGCGGGACAGGGATTCGGAGAGCAGTTCTTC. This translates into CASSLAGQGFGEQFF. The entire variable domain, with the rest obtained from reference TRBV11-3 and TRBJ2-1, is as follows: EAGVVQSPRYKIIEKKQPVAFWCNPISGHNTLYWYLQNLGQGPELLIRYENEEAVDDSQLPKDRFSAERLKGVDSTLKIQPAELGDSAVYLCASSLAGQGFGEQFFGPGTRLTVL.

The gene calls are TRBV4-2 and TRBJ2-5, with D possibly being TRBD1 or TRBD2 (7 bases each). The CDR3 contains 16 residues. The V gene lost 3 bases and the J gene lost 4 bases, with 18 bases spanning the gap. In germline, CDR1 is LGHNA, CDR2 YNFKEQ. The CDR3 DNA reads TGTGCCAGCAGCCAGGCCCTCCAGGGGGGGGGAGAGACCCAGTACTTC. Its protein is CASSQALQGGGETQYF.

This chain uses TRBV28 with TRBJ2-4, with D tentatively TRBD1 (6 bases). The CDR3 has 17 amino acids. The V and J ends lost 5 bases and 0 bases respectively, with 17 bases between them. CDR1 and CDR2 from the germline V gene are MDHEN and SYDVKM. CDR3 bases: TGTGCCAGCAGTGAAACCCCAGGGGTAAAAGCCAAAAACATTCAGTACTTC. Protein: CASSETPGVKAKNIQYF.

The CDR3 DNA sequence: TGCAGCGTTCTAGCTGGCACAGATACGCAGTATTTT. This gives the protein CSVLAGTDTQYF. V is TRBV29-1 and J is TRBJ2-3, with D possibly TRBD2 on 5 matching bases. The V gene lost 5 bases and the J gene lost 1 base, with 7 bases spanning the gap. Germline CDR1 and CDR2: SQVTM and ANQGSEA. This CDR3 is built from 12 residues.

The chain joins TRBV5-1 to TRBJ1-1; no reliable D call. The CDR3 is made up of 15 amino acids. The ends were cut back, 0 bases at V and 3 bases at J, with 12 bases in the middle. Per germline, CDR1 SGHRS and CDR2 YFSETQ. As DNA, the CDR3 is TGCGCCAGCAGCTTGGACTACCCTGAGGACACTGAAGCTTTCTTT. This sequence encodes CASSLDYPEDTEAFF.

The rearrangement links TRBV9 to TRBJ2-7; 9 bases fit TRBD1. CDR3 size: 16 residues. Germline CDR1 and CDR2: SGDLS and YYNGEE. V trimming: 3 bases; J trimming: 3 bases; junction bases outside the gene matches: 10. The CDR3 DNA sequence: TGTGCCAGCAGCGCCTCCCCCGGACAGGGGTACTACGAGCAGTACTTC. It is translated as CASSASPGQGYYEQYF.

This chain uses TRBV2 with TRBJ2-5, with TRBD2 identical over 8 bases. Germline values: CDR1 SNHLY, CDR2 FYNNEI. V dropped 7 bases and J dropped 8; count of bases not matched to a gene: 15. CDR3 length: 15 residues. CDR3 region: CASMWLAGRRETQYF. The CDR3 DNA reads TGTGCCAGCATGTGGCTAGCGGGTAGAAGAGAAACCCAGTACTTC.

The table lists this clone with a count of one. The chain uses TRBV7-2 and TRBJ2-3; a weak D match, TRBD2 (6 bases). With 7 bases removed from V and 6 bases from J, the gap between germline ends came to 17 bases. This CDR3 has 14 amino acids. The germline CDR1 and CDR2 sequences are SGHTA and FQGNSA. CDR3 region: CASNNQAGWDTQYF. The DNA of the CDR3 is TGTGCCAGCAACAACCAAGCGGGTTGGGATACGCAGTATTTT. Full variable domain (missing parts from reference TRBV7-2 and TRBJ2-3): GAGVSQSPSNKVTEKGKDVELRCDPISGHTALYWYRQSLGQGLEFLIYFQGNSAPDKSGLPSDRFSAERTGGSVSTLTIQRTQQEDSAVYLCASNNQAGWDTQYFGPGTRLTVL.

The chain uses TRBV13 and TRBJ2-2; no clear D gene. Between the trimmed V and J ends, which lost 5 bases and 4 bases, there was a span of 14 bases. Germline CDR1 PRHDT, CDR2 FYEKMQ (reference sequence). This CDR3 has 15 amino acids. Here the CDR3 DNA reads TGTGCCAGCAGCCTCCGGGTAATAGGCACCGGGGAGCTGTTTTTT. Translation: CASSLRVIGTGELFF.

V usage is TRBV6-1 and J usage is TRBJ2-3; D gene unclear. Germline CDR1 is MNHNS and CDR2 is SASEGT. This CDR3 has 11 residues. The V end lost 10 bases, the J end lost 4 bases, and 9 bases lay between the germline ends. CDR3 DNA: TGTGCCACTCTTGGGGCAGATACGCAGTATTTT. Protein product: CATLGADTQYF.

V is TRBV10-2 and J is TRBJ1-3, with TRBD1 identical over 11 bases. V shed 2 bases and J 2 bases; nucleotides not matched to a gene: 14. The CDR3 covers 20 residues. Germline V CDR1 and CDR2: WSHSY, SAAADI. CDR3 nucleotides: TGCGCCAGCAGTGAGCGTTACCGGGACAGGGGGAAGATCCCTGGAAACACCATATATTTT. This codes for CASSERYRDRGKIPGNTIYF.

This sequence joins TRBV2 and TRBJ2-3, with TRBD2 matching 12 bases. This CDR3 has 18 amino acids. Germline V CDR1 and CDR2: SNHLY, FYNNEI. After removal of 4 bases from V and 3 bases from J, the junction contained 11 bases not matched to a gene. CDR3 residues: CASSVTTSGRMGTDTQYF. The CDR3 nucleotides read TGTGCCAGCAGTGTTACCACTAGCGGGAGGATGGGTACAGATACGCAGTATTTT.

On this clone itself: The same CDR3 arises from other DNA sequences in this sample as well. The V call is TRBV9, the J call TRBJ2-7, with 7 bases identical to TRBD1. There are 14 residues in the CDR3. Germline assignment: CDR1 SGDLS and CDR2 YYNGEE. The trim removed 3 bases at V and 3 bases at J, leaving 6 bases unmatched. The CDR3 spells CASSAGGEGYEQYF. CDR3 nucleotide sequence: TGTGCCAGCAGCGCAGGGGGAGAGGGCTACGAGCAGTACTTC.

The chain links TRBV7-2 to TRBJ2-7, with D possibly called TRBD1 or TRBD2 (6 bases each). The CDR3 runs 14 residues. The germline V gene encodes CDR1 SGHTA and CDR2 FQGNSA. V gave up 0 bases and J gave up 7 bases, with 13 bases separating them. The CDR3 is CASSLAGGPREQYF. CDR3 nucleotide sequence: TGTGCCAGCAGCTTAGCAGGGGGGCCGCGGGAGCAGTACTTC.

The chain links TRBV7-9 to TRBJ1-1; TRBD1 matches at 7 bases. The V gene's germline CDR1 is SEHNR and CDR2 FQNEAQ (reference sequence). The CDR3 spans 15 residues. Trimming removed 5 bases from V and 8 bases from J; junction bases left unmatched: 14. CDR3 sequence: CASSHRRDRAQEAFF. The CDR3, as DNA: TGTGCCAGCAGCCACCGGAGAGACAGGGCTCAGGAAGCTTTCTTT.

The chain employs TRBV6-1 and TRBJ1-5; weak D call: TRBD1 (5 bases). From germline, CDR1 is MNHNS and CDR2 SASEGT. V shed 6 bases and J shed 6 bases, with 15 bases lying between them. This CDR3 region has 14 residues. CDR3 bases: TGTGCCAGCAGCGGGGGGGAGTCGGGTCAGCCCCAGCATTTT. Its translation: CASSGGESGQPQHF.

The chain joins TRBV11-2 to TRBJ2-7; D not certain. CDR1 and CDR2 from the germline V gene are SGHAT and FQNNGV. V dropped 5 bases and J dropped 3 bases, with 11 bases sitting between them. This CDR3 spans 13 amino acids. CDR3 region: CASSADIVYEQYF. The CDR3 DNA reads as TGTGCCAGCAGCGCTGACATCGTCTACGAGCAGTACTTC.